The sequence of this TCR beta chain was determined in a study of T-cell reconstitution after alpha-beta-depleted transplantation in children. The CDR3 covers 16 residues. CDR1 is SGHTA and CDR2 is FQGNSA in the germline V gene. V dropped 5 bases and J dropped 2 bases, with 13 bases sitting between them. Unique molecular identifiers featured in how the TCRbeta library was prepared. TCRdb itself ran the PCR reads through MiXCR, one entry per CDR3 protein. This table holds 170,000 or so distinct CDR3 sequences, about 6.8% found once. This clonotype was counted many times. This rearrangement joins TRBV7-2 to TRBJ2-6; D ambiguous. Material: PBMCs from the stem cell graft donor, obtained from the stem cell graft. The receptor's source is a human donor who donated a stem cell graft to a child with Wiskott-Aldrich syndrome. The CDR3 region is CASSPRFGAGANVLTF. The CDR3 DNA reads as TGTGCCAGCAGCCCTCGTTTTGGGGCTGGGGCCAACGTCCTGACTTTC.